This entry is about one T cell receptor beta chain. The table came from immunoSEQ multiplex PCR; TCRdb's copy has only in-frame clones and leaves some out. Among about 17,000 clones listed, about 89% were seen once. Patients were ineligible given autoimmune disease history or systemic immunosuppression. This entry belongs to a study of OX40 agonist ivuxolimab in advanced cancers. Study-level information: Patients assigned to dose escalation were diagnosed with hepatocellular carcinoma, melanoma, renal cell or head and neck cancer. With a range of roughly 23 to 79, age averaged about 58 years, and more than 75% were male. Three patients had partial responses: one hepatocellular carcinoma, two cutaneous melanoma.

The CDR3 is made up of 13 amino acids. From germline, CDR1 is MNHEY and CDR2 SVGAGI. The V end lost 9 bases, the J end lost 6 bases, and 15 bases lay between the germline ends. The source of this sequence is an adult with an advanced solid tumor such as melanoma, head and neck, liver or kidney cancer. V gene TRBV6-5 combines with J gene TRBJ2-1; TRBD2 is a possible D gene (7 bases). The source was CD4+ or CD8+ T cells sorted from blood, collected in a trial of the OX40 agonist ivuxolimab. The CDR3 coding sequence is TGTGCCAGTCTGGGGGGGGCGTCCAATGAGCAGTTCTTC. Protein sequence: CASLGGASNEQFF.